The source of this T cell receptor beta chain is a study of cytomegalovirus exposure and HLA in healthy donors. Vbeta (60) and Jbeta (13) primers were used in the PCR. Data came from immunoSEQ multiplex PCR; TCRdb stores just in-frame clones and leaves some out. The sample consists of 200,000 to 250,000 clones, roughly 85% of them appearing once. The CDR3 is 14 amino acids. V lost 5 bases and J lost 8, with 16 bases in between. The germline gives CDR1 SGHTA, CDR2 FQGNSA. Sequenced: PBMCs. This receptor was taken from a man aged 18 to 30 in good health and CMV-seronegative. V gene TRBV7-2 combines with J gene TRBJ2-1; TRBD1 is a possible D gene (6 bases). As DNA, the CDR3 is TGTGCCAGCAGCCCAACCAGGGGCTCCGATGAGCAGTTCTTC. This codes for CASSPTRGSDEQFF.